One and the same sample provided the 16 T cell receptor beta chains below, sequenced in a study of blood T cell repertoires in COVID-19 (dated by TCRdb to the early 2020s). Library creation used the immunoSEQ multiplex PCR assay. Drawn from immuneACCESS, this table holds only the in-frame rearrangements with V and J called that TCRdb kept. Clones are partly lost; checked studies trace under half to an unresolved V gene and leave the rest unexplained. This sample comprises 250,000 to 350,000 clones, around 90% of them detected only once. Around 2.7% of the sample is taken by the ten largest. The sample was PBMCs or T cells enriched from blood (not recorded which). These receptors were collected from a man in his sixties who had recovered from COVID-19.

This chain links TRBV29-1 with TRBJ2-5; D unresolved. Germline-derived CDR1 and CDR2 are SQVTM and ANQGSEA. With 4 bases removed from V and 4 bases from J, the gap between germline ends came to 7 bases. The CDR3 runs to 11 residues. The CDR3: CSVGLGETQYF. CDR3 nucleotide sequence: TGCAGCGTTGGACTGGGAGAGACCCAGTACTTC.

V usage is TRBV7-3 and J usage is TRBJ2-2; 7 nucleotides align to TRBD1. Germline V gives CDR1 SGHTA, CDR2 FQGTGA. The CDR3 consists of 17 residues. Trimming removed 2 bases from V and 6 bases from J; junction bases left unmatched: 12. The CDR3 nucleotides read TGTGCCAGCAGCTTAGGGCCCGACAGGGTATATTCCGGGGAGCTGTTTTTT. Protein product: CASSLGPDRVYSGELFF.

CDR3 in DNA: TGTGCCAGCAGCAGGGACAGGGTTGAGCCCGGGGAGCTGTTTTTT. It specifies CASSRDRVEPGELFF. The gene calls are TRBV5-6 and TRBJ2-2, with 9 positions matching TRBD1. V trimming: 4 bases; J trimming: 6 bases; junction bases outside the gene matches: 7. Germline V gene lookup returns CDR1 SGHDT and CDR2 YYEEEE. There are 15 residues in the CDR3.

The chain links TRBV28 to TRBJ2-5, with 10 positions matching TRBD1. The CDR3 spans 16 residues. Germline CDR1 is MDHEN and CDR2 is SYDVKM. The J segment lost 1 base and the V segment lost 5 bases, leaving 7 bases of the junction unmatched. The DNA for the CDR3 is TGTGCCAGCAGTGGGAGAAGGGACAGGGGCCAAGAGACCCAGTACTTC. Its translation is CASSGRRDRGQETQYF.

The rearrangement links TRBV10-3 to TRBJ2-5; 7 positions match TRBD1. Trimming removed 6 bases from V and 0 bases from J; junction bases left unmatched: 10. This CDR3 has 16 residues. Germline V gives CDR1 ENHRY, CDR2 SYGVKD. The CDR3 reads CAISSSGTENQETQYF. The DNA for the CDR3 is TGTGCCATCAGCTCCTCGGGGACAGAGAACCAAGAGACCCAGTACTTC.

V usage is TRBV12-3 or TRBV12-4 and J usage is TRBJ1-5; D gene unclear. The CDR3 is 13 residues long. V was clipped by 5 bases and J by 13 bases, with 18 bases between them. CDR3 region: CASSPHEQPVQHF. DNA for the CDR3: TGTGCCAGCAGTCCACATGAACAGCCCGTACAGCATTTT.

The chain employs TRBV5-1 and TRBJ2-1; 7 nucleotides match TRBD2. CDR1 is SGHRS, CDR2 YFSETQ, per germline. The CDR3 covers 13 residues. The ends lost 6 bases at V and 8 bases at J; junction bases unmatched: 8. DNA for the CDR3: TGCGCCAGCAAGCGGGATCCTCCCGATGAGCAGTTCTTC. It translates to CASKRDPPDEQFF.

The chain carries TRBV19 and TRBJ2-1; 12 nucleotides agree with TRBD2. J lost 5 bases, V lost 5 bases, and 4 bases had no gene match. The CDR3 covers 15 residues. Per the germline V gene, CDR1 is LNHDA and CDR2 is SQIVND (reference sequence). In DNA, the CDR3 is TGTGCCAGTAGTTCGAGGACTAGCGGGAACAATGAGCAGTTCTTC. It specifies CASSSRTSGNNEQFF.

V gene TRBV6-1 combines with J gene TRBJ1-4; 9 bases map to TRBD1. Germline-derived CDR1 and CDR2 are MNHNS and SASEGT. This CDR3 is 15 amino acids long. V trimming: 3 bases; J trimming: 8 bases; junction bases outside the gene matches: 7. CDR3 DNA sequence: TGTGCCAGCAGTGAGACCGGGACAGGGAACGAAAAACTGTTTTTT. Translated, it gives CASSETGTGNEKLFF.

This clone was observed once. V and J are TRBV14 and TRBJ2-3; a weak D match, TRBD2 (7 bases). V lost 3 bases to trimming and J lost 0 bases, with 13 bases between them. Germline V CDR1 and CDR2: SGHDN, FVKESK. This CDR3 region has 16 residues. The DNA for the CDR3 is TGTGCCAGCAGCCAGTATAGGGGGGGGAGCACAGATACGCAGTATTTT. This translates into CASSQYRGGSTDTQYF. The full variable domain, in which reference TRBV14 and TRBJ2-3 provide the parts outside the CDR3, is EAGVTQFPSHSVIEKGQTVTLRCDPISGHDNLYWYRRVMGKEIKFLLHFVKESKQDESGMPNNRFLAERTGGTYSTLKVQPAELEDSGVYFCASSQYRGGSTDTQYFGPGTRLTVL.

The chain recombines TRBV11-2 with TRBJ1-1, with no clear D. The CDR3 totals 13 residues. Germline CDR1 is SGHAT and CDR2 is FQNNGV. Trimming removed 1 base at V and 1 base at J, with 4 bases between. For the CDR3, the DNA is TGTGCCAGCAGCTTAGCGCGGAACACTGAAGCTTTCTTT. This codes for CASSLARNTEAFF.

This clone was detected once. This CDR3 reads CASSQGTGGGYTQYF. In DNA form, the CDR3 reads TGTGCCAGCAGCCAAGGCACCGGCGGAGGGTATACGCAGTATTTT. The chain joins TRBV14 to TRBJ2-3, with D maybe TRBD2 (6 bases). Per germline, CDR1 SGHDN and CDR2 FVKESK. The CDR3 runs 15 residues. Trimming removed 1 base at V and 7 bases at J, with 15 bases between. The complete variable domain, with remaining parts taken from reference TRBV14 and TRBJ2-3, reads EAGVTQFPSHSVIEKGQTVTLRCDPISGHDNLYWYRRVMGKEIKFLLHFVKESKQDESGMPNNRFLAERTGGTYSTLKVQPAELEDSGVYFCASSQGTGGGYTQYFGPGTRLTVL.

The V gene is TRBV15, the J gene TRBJ1-6; D is unclear. This CDR3 spans 10 amino acids. Germline lookup yields CDR1 LNHNV and CDR2 YYDKDF (reference sequence). Trimming pared 6 bases from V and 11 bases from J, leaving 5 bases between. In DNA, the CDR3 is TGTGCCACCAGGGGCCCACCCCTCCACTTT. As protein: CATRGPPLHF.

In this sample, this clone turned up once. The V and J genes are TRBV4-2 and TRBJ1-4; the D gene is possibly TRBD1 (6 bases). V lost 3 bases and J 5 bases, leaving 16 bases between the germline ends. This CDR3 is 16 amino acids long. Looked up from germline, CDR1 is LGHNA and CDR2 is YNFKEQ. CDR3 protein: CASSQDPGQKNEKLFF. The DNA of the CDR3 is TGTGCCAGCAGCCAGGACCCGGGACAAAAGAATGAAAAACTGTTTTTT.

The rearrangement links TRBV11-2 to TRBJ2-1; weak D call: TRBD1 (6 bases). V lost 5 bases, J lost 12 bases, and 14 bases lay in between. CDR3 length: 12 amino acids. Per germline, CDR1 SGHAT and CDR2 FQNNGV. CDR3 bases: TGTGCCAGCAGCCAGTCGGACAGAAGGCAGTTCTTC. Encoded protein: CASSQSDRRQFF.

This clone was detected once. CDR3 sequence (DNA): TGTGCCAGCAGCTGCTATGGGGGCCCTGCTGGCACAGATACGCAGTATTTT. This encodes CASSCYGGPAGTDTQYF. The chain uses TRBV7-8 and TRBJ2-3; a weak D match, TRBD1 (6 bases). CDR3 length equals 17 residues. Per germline, CDR1 SGHVS and CDR2 FQNEAQ. The V end was cut by 4 bases, the J end by 1 base, with 18 bases between.